Following are 23 T cell receptor beta chains from one sample sequenced in a study of T cells in Graves' hyperthyroidism and ophthalmopathy. Amplification targeted TCR beta CDR3 regions from RNA transcripts. The HTBI primer set served for first-round RT-PCR of the TCR CDR3. TCRdb processed the multiplex PCR reads anew with MiXCR; each CDR3 protein has one entry. In the table there are around 500,000 distinct CDR3 sequences, approximately 15% of which are singletons. The source material was blood. The receptors come from a woman aged 18-35 years with Graves' hyperthyroidism.

This clonotype was counted at least ten times. The CDR3 reads CASSQELRANYGYTF. CDR3 nucleotide sequence: TGTGCCAGCAGCCAAGAGTTGAGAGCTAACTATGGCTACACCTTC. The V call is TRBV4-2, the J call TRBJ1-2; D is unclear. Germline V lookup: CDR1 LGHNA, CDR2 YNFKEQ. The CDR3 consists of 15 residues. V dropped 0 bases and J dropped 0 bases, with 8 bases sitting between them.

This clonotype was counted many times. The chain combines TRBV9 with TRBJ1-1; D is unresolved. V lost 6 bases and J 2 bases, leaving 14 bases between the germline ends. The CDR3 totals 14 residues. Germline loops: CDR1 SGDLS, CDR2 YYNGEE. CDR3 in DNA: TGTGCCAGCACCGCGGGAGACCTCAACACTGAAGCTTTCTTT. As protein: CASTAGDLNTEAFF.

This clonotype was seen repeatedly, ten times or more. The gene calls are TRBV30 and TRBJ1-2; D may be TRBD1 (6 bases). The CDR3 consists of 16 residues. Trimming pared 5 bases from V and 0 bases from J, leaving 19 bases between. The germline V gene has CDR1 GTSNPN and CDR2 SVGIG (reference sequence). CDR3 region: CAWAPMGGGPNYGYTF. The CDR3 nucleotides are TGTGCCTGGGCTCCAATGGGGGGGGGGCCTAACTATGGCTACACCTTC.

The sample holds many counts of this clonotype. J is TRBJ2-1 and V is TRBV12-3 or TRBV12-4; no clear D. The CDR3 extends over 15 amino acids. V was cut by 6 bases and J by 5 bases, with 17 bases left in between. In DNA form, the CDR3 reads TGTGCCAGCAGACCTATGGGTATCTACAACAATGAGCAGTTCTTC. This translates into CASRPMGIYNNEQFF.

The sample holds many counts of this clonotype. The chain uses TRBV11-2 and TRBJ2-7, with 9 bases aligning to TRBD1. The trim removed 5 bases at V and 3 bases at J, leaving 8 bases unmatched. CDR1 and CDR2 (germline): SGHAT, FQNNGV. The CDR3 totals 15 residues. The DNA for the CDR3 is TGTGCCAGCAGCCGCGGGACAGGGTTGAGCTACGAGCAGTACGTC. This encodes CASSRGTGLSYEQYV.

This clonotype was observed many times. The chain is built from TRBV12-3 or TRBV12-4 and TRBJ1-2; D perhaps matches TRBD1 (6 bases). V lost 5 bases and J 8 bases, leaving 15 bases between the germline ends. The CDR3 consists of 13 residues. For the CDR3, the DNA is TGTGCCAGCAGTCCGGACAGTTTGAAGGGCTACACCTTC. It translates to CASSPDSLKGYTF.

This clonotype was seen ten or more times. This chain links TRBV11-3 with TRBJ2-7, with D maybe TRBD2 (6 bases). The V end lost 8 bases, the J end lost 4 bases, and 21 bases lay between the germline ends. CDR1 and CDR2 from the germline V gene are SGHNT and YENEEA. The CDR3 covers 15 residues. CDR3 region: CASGTSGGRYYEQYF. In nucleotides, the CDR3 is TGTGCCAGCGGCACCTCCGGGGGTCGTTATTACGAGCAGTACTTC.

This clonotype was detected many times. This rearrangement joins TRBV2 to TRBJ2-3; weak D call: TRBD1 (7 bases). CDR1 SNHLY and CDR2 FYNNEI come from the germline V gene. Trimming pared 11 bases from V and 4 bases from J, leaving 16 bases between. This CDR3 is 13 amino acids long. As DNA, the CDR3 is TGTGCCCGCGAAGGAGGGGGCTCAGATACGCAGTATTTT. As protein: CAREGGGSDTQYF.

This clonotype was observed a few times. The V and J genes are TRBV10-1 and TRBJ2-7; no definite D call. The CDR3 loop spans 13 amino acids. The V end was cut by 2 bases, the J end by 4 bases, with 9 bases between. CDR1 is WNHNN and CDR2 is SYGVQD in the germline V gene (reference sequence). Written as DNA, the CDR3 is TGCGCCAGCAGTGAGGCAGTGAGATACGAGCAGTACTTC. Translating gives CASSEAVRYEQYF.

In this sample, this clonotype turned up many times. V usage is TRBV20-1 and J usage is TRBJ2-7; D might be TRBD2 (6 bases). Germline loops: CDR1 DFQATT, CDR2 SNEGSKA (reference sequence). Trimming pared 0 bases from V and 7 bases from J, leaving 19 bases between. The CDR3 spans 15 residues. The CDR3 DNA is TGCAGTGCTAGAGATTACGGCAGGGAGGTTGGGGAGCAGTACTTC. Translated, it gives CSARDYGREVGEQYF.

This clonotype was detected only a few times. This chain connects TRBV20-1 to TRBJ1-4; TRBD1 aligns across 8 bases. The CDR3 runs to 14 residues. The junction had 10 bases not matched to a gene; V was cut back by 7 bases and J by 6 bases. Germline V gives CDR1 DFQATT, CDR2 SNEGSKA (reference sequence). The CDR3 DNA follows: TGCAGTGTTCCTCTCCCGGGACAGGATGAAAAACTGTTTTTT. This encodes CSVPLPGQDEKLFF.

This clonotype has a handful of counts. The chain is built from TRBV19 and TRBJ1-2; TRBD1 might be the D (6 bases). Trimming took off 1 base at V and 6 bases at J, with 9 bases between the two ends. Germline V gene data show CDR1 as LNHDA and CDR2 as SQIVND (reference sequence). The CDR3 is 13 residues long. In DNA form, the CDR3 reads TGTGCCAGTAGTATAGGGCAGGGGAATGGCTACACCTTC. It is translated as CASSIGQGNGYTF.

This sequence joins TRBV29-1 and TRBJ2-2, with 8 bases identical to TRBD1. Germline V gives CDR1 SQVTM, CDR2 ANQGSEA. The CDR3 runs 15 residues. The ends lost 2 bases at V and 6 bases at J; junction bases unmatched: 8. CDR3 nucleotides: TGCAGCGTTGAACGTGGGGGACAGGCCTCCGGGGAGCTGTTTTTT. This gives the protein CSVERGGQASGELFF.

This clonotype was found many times. The CDR3 loop reads CASSQGWDRGSYEQYF. CDR3 nucleotides: TGTGCCAGCAGCCAAGGCTGGGACAGGGGAAGCTACGAGCAGTACTTC. V is TRBV14 and J is TRBJ2-7, with TRBD1 identical over 10 bases. Germline loops: CDR1 SGHDN, CDR2 FVKESK. Germline trimming cut 1 base from V and 3 bases from J; bases unmatched to any gene: 6. This CDR3 region has 16 residues.

This clonotype was seen repeatedly, ten times or more. This chain links TRBV12-3 or TRBV12-4 with TRBJ1-6, with D unresolved. The V gene lost 3 bases and the J gene lost 9 bases, with 12 bases spanning the gap. The CDR3 is 14 residues long. CDR3 in amino acids: CASSFSEVGSPLHF. The CDR3 DNA sequence: TGTGCCAGCAGTTTTTCGGAGGTCGGTTCACCCCTCCACTTT.

Remarks on this clonotype: This sequence may be a read error, since a much larger clone differs from it by one base. The chain links TRBV12-3 or TRBV12-4 to TRBJ2-1; TRBD2 agrees at 8 bases. This CDR3 is 17 amino acids long. V trimming: 5 bases; J trimming: 1 base; junction bases outside the gene matches: 10. The CDR3 here is CASSESPTGGSYNEQFF. In nucleotides, the CDR3 is TGTGCCAGCAGTGAGTCCCCAACGGGAGGGTCCTACAATGAGCAGTTCTTC.

Ten or more counts support this clonotype. J is TRBJ1-1 and V is TRBV19; D might be TRBD1 (6 bases). Germline V lookup: CDR1 LNHDA, CDR2 SQIVND (reference sequence). This CDR3 contains 13 residues. Trimming shortened V by 6 bases and J by 0 bases, and 8 bases separated the two germline ends. The CDR3 DNA reads TGTGCCAGTAGGTACAGGGTGAACACTGAAGCTTTCTTT. It translates to CASRYRVNTEAFF.

This chain links TRBV11-2 with TRBJ2-7; TRBD1 agrees at 7 bases. Germline lookup yields CDR1 SGHAT and CDR2 FQNNGV. The CDR3 sequence is 17 residues long. V shed 1 base and J 1 base; nucleotides not matched to a gene: 10. CDR3 DNA: TGTGCCAGCAGCTTAGGCCACAGGGGTACGTTATCCTACGAGCAGTACTTC. Translating it yields CASSLGHRGTLSYEQYF. Full variable domain (missing parts from reference TRBV11-2 and TRBJ2-7): EAGVAQSPRYKIIEKRQSVAFWCNPISGHATLYWYQQILGQGPKLLIQFQNNGVVDDSQLPKDRFSAERLKGVDSTLKIQPAKLEDSAVYLCASSLGHRGTLSYEQYFGPGTRLTVT.

The rearrangement uses TRBV3-1 and TRBJ2-4; 7 bases agree with TRBD2. The CDR3 length is 14 residues. V lost 4 bases, J lost 4 bases, and 4 bases stayed unmatched. In germline, CDR1 is LGHDT, CDR2 YNNKEL (reference sequence). The CDR3 coding sequence is TGTGCCAGCAGCCTAGAAGCGGGAAAAAACATTCAGTACTTC. Translation gives CASSLEAGKNIQYF.

The sample holds many counts of this clonotype. The chain is built from TRBV11-2 and TRBJ1-1; 8 bases map to TRBD1. V trimming: 5 bases; J trimming: 5 bases; junction bases outside the gene matches: 7. Germline CDR1 SGHAT, CDR2 FQNNGV. This CDR3 spans 14 amino acids. The CDR3: CASSKRDRRTEAFF. The CDR3 DNA sequence: TGTGCCAGCAGCAAGCGGGACAGGAGAACTGAAGCTTTCTTT.

This clonotype was picked up many times. The rearrangement links TRBV7-9 to TRBJ1-1; weak D call: TRBD1 (6 bases). Germline-derived CDR1 and CDR2 are SEHNR and FQNEAQ (reference sequence). V gave up 5 bases and J gave up 8 bases, with 18 bases separating them. The CDR3 length is 14 residues. CDR3 amino acids: CASSPRTAEREAFF. The CDR3 DNA reads as TGTGCCAGCAGCCCCCGGACAGCTGAGCGGGAAGCTTTCTTT. Together with reference TRBV7-9 and TRBJ1-1, the CDR3 gives the full variable domain: DTGVSQNPRHKITKRGQNVTFRCDPISEHNRLYWYRQTLGQGPEFLTYFQNEAQLEKSRLLSDRFSAERPKGSFSTLEIQRTEQGDSAMYLCASSPRTAEREAFFGQGTRLTVV.

This clonotype was detected only a few times. Here the CDR3 reads CASSGSGTGRKTQYF. The CDR3 DNA sequence: TGCGCCAGCAGCGGCTCCGGGACAGGGAGGAAGACCCAGTACTTC. The rearrangement links TRBV5-1 to TRBJ2-5; 9 nucleotides align to TRBD1. The germline gives CDR1 SGHRS, CDR2 YFSETQ. This CDR3 has 15 amino acids. V lost 4 bases, J lost 6 bases, and 10 bases stayed unmatched.

This clonotype was recorded many times. The genes are TRBV19 and TRBJ1-1; 8 nucleotides align to TRBD1. The V gene's germline CDR1 is LNHDA and CDR2 SQIVND (reference sequence). J was trimmed by 1 base and V by 8 bases; bases with no gene match: 6. This CDR3 has 14 residues. Here the CDR3 reads CASDRGARNTEAFF. CDR3 DNA: TGTGCCAGTGACAGGGGCGCGAGGAACACTGAAGCTTTCTTT.